This T cell receptor beta chain was sequenced during a study of shared clonotypes between healthy human individuals. General study results and limits: Among a few donors, roughly 5.4% of naive CD4 clonotypes were found in common. It was the non-shared clonotypes that had lower generation probabilities than clonotypes shared by all four donors. Despite large depth, rarefaction showed incomplete sorted-subset sequencing.

Worth noting for this clone: Its specificity is not known.

V dropped 4 bases and J dropped 7 bases, with 11 bases sitting between them. Germline V gene lookup returns CDR1 SGHTA and CDR2 FQGNSA. The CDR3 spans 12 residues. Assay used: immunoSEQ multiplex PCR; TCRdb lists only in-frame clones, some missing. Of roughly 2.5 million clones in the sample, 85% to 95% were seen once. The sample was naive CD4+ T cells sorted from blood. The subset here: CD45RA+ positively selected. The V and J genes are TRBV7-2 and TRBJ2-7; the D is unclear. The receptor comes from a man aged 18 to 35 in good health. The CDR3 region has the DNA TGTGCCAGCAGCTCACAAAGATGGGAGCAGTACTTC. Amino acid sequence: CASSSQRWEQYF.